Below, 18 T cell receptor beta chains from the same sample are listed, as sequenced in a study of identical twins. TCRdb fed the 5' RACE reads into MiXCR, producing one record per CDR3 protein. The table records 690,000 or so distinct CDR3 sequences, 8.6% of them present only once. This sample was shared with a second study, whose subject was yellow fever vaccine responses in identical twins.

Sample: PBMCs. Receptors were obtained from a woman aged 18-29 years in good health.

This clonotype was picked up many times. The chain carries TRBV15 and TRBJ1-6; D is unclear. The CDR3 extends over 13 amino acids. Looked up from germline, CDR1 is LNHNV and CDR2 is YYDKDF (reference sequence). V lost 0 bases and J 4 bases, leaving 1 base between the germline ends. The CDR3 bases are TGTGCCACCAGCAGAGAATATAATTCACCCCTCCACTTT. This sequence encodes CATSREYNSPLHF.

This clonotype was seen repeatedly, ten times or more. V usage is TRBV6-1 and J usage is TRBJ2-1, with D perhaps TRBD1 (5 bases). V lost 5 bases, J lost 4 bases, and 9 bases lay in between. This CDR3 region has 13 residues. Germline values: CDR1 MNHNS, CDR2 SASEGT. The DNA for the CDR3 is TGTGCCAGCAGTCCCAGACAGTACAATGAGCAGTTCTTC. The encoded protein is CASSPRQYNEQFF.

Ten or more counts support this clonotype. The chain couples TRBV7-9 to TRBJ2-2; 7 bases align to TRBD1. The CDR3 consists of 15 residues. The V gene's germline CDR1 is SEHNR and CDR2 FQNEAQ (reference sequence). After removal of 6 bases from V and 1 base from J, the junction contained 5 bases not matched to a gene. The CDR3 DNA reads TGTGCCAGCAGAGACAGGGACCTGAACACCGGGGAGCTGTTTTTT. This encodes CASRDRDLNTGELFF.

The table lists this clonotype with many counts. The V and J genes are TRBV27 and TRBJ2-1; D might be TRBD1 (6 bases). Germline V CDR1 and CDR2: MNHEY, SMNVEV (reference sequence). This CDR3 comprises 14 residues. Trimming stripped 6 bases from V and 6 bases from J, with 15 bases between. The CDR3 region has the DNA TGTGCCAGCAGCCACCCGGGACAATTCAATGAGCAGTTCTTC. Residues: CASSHPGQFNEQFF.

The sample holds many counts of this clonotype. V usage is TRBV20-1 and J usage is TRBJ1-4; 12 bases are shared with TRBD1. The V gene end was trimmed by 1 base and the J gene end by 10 bases; junction bases not matched to a gene: 4. CDR1 is DFQATT and CDR2 is SNEGSKA in the germline V gene (reference sequence). The CDR3 runs to 14 residues. CDR3 nucleotide sequence: TGCAGTGCTAGAGCCGGGACAGGGGGCGGAAAACTGTTTTTT. This codes for CSARAGTGGGKLFF.

The V and J genes are TRBV5-6 and TRBJ2-7; tentatively, D is TRBD2 (5 bases). V lost 8 bases and J 3 bases, leaving 15 bases between the germline ends. Germline V gene data show CDR1 as SGHDT and CDR2 as YYEEEE. The CDR3 extends over 13 amino acids. The DNA for the CDR3 is TGTGCCAGGAGCCGCGGGCCTTTCTACGAGCAGTACTTC. Translating it yields CARSRGPFYEQYF.

V gene TRBV20-1 combines with J gene TRBJ2-5; no firm D call. This CDR3 region has 13 residues. The V and J ends lost 4 bases and 7 bases respectively, with 16 bases between them. CDR1 DFQATT and CDR2 SNEGSKA come from the germline V gene (reference sequence). The CDR3: CSANPRYRGTQYF. The CDR3 DNA reads as TGCAGTGCTAACCCCAGATACCGTGGGACCCAGTACTTC.

Many counts were recorded for this clonotype. CDR3: CSAGSGGEPPEQYF. The CDR3 DNA reads as TGCAGTGCTGGTTCAGGGGGCGAACCCCCCGAGCAGTACTTC. This chain links TRBV20-1 with TRBJ2-7; 8 nucleotides match TRBD1. Germline V gene sequence: CDR1 DFQATT, CDR2 SNEGSKA (reference sequence). Trimming at V came to 5 bases and at J to 6 bases, leaving 12 bases not matched to a gene. The length of the CDR3 is 14 residues.

This clonotype was detected many times. The chain uses TRBV5-1 and TRBJ1-1, with D tentatively TRBD1 (5 bases). The CDR3 has 13 residues. V shed 7 bases and J shed 6 bases, with 16 bases lying between them. Germline V gene lookup returns CDR1 SGHRS and CDR2 YFSETQ. CDR3 in amino acids: CASGFGGSSEAFF. The CDR3 DNA is TGCGCCAGCGGGTTTGGGGGTAGCTCTGAAGCTTTCTTT. The complete variable domain, with remaining parts taken from reference TRBV5-1 and TRBJ1-1, reads KAGVTQTPRYLIKTRGQQVTLSCSPISGHRSVSWYQQTPGQGLQFLFEYFSETQRNKGNFPGRFSGRQFSNSRSEMNVSTLELGDSALYLCASGFGGSSEAFFGQGTRLTVV.

J is TRBJ2-1 and V is TRBV29-1; perhaps TRBD2 as D (7 bases). V was pared by 7 bases and J by 3 bases, with 19 bases between. This CDR3 is 15 amino acids long. Germline CDR1 is SQVTM and CDR2 is ANQGSEA. CDR3 nucleotides: TGCAGCGCCGAGGGCCGGGGGGCGGACTACAATGAGCAGTTCTTC. Its translation: CSAEGRGADYNEQFF.

This clonotype appeared a few times. The chain is built from TRBV20-1 and TRBJ2-7, with 7 bases lining up with TRBD1. Trimming at V came to 0 bases and at J to 10 bases, leaving 6 bases not matched to a gene. Germline assignment: CDR1 DFQATT and CDR2 SNEGSKA (reference sequence). CDR3 size: 12 residues. CDR3 protein: CSARDNRGAQYF. CDR3 bases: TGCAGTGCTAGAGATAACAGGGGCGCCCAGTACTTC.

This clonotype has just a few counts. V usage is TRBV20-1 and J usage is TRBJ2-1; D call uncertain. V was trimmed by 3 bases and J by 6 bases, leaving 18 bases between them. The CDR3 spans 15 residues. Germline CDR1 and CDR2: DFQATT and SNEGSKA (reference sequence). CDR3 residues: CSASPPRWYSNEQFF. CDR3 sequence (DNA): TGCAGTGCTAGCCCACCCCGTTGGTATTCCAATGAGCAGTTCTTC.

This clonotype was counted many times. The J gene is TRBJ2-5, the V gene TRBV12-3 or TRBV12-4, with TRBD1 as a possible D gene (6 bases). V lost 8 bases and J 4 bases, leaving 11 bases between the germline ends. This CDR3 comprises 12 residues. This CDR3 reads CASGGGSETQYF. The CDR3 region has the DNA TGTGCCAGCGGTGGGGGCTCAGAGACCCAGTACTTC.

This clonotype was seen at least ten times. The V gene is TRBV15, the J gene TRBJ2-7; unclear D gene. Trimming cost V 0 bases and J 4 bases, with 10 bases left between them. Germline V lookup: CDR1 LNHNV, CDR2 YYDKDF (reference sequence). This CDR3 region has 14 residues. CDR3 in amino acids: CATSRDPTRYEQYF. Here the CDR3 DNA reads TGTGCCACCAGCAGAGATCCCACGAGATACGAGCAGTACTTC. The whole variable domain, filled in from reference TRBV15 and TRBJ2-7, reads DAMVIQNPRYQVTQFGKPVTLSCSQTLNHNVMYWYQQKSSQAPKLLFHYYDKDFNNEADTPDNFQSRRPNTSFCFLDIRSPGLGDTAMYLCATSRDPTRYEQYFGPGTRLTVT.

This clonotype was observed a handful of times. The chain employs TRBV6-5 and TRBJ2-7; no firm D call. From germline, CDR1 is MNHEY and CDR2 SVGAGI. Deletions cut 4 bases from V and 3 bases from J, with 16 bases between. The CDR3 extends over 15 amino acids. CDR3 residues: CASSFELGSIYEQYF. The DNA of the CDR3 is TGTGCCAGCAGTTTCGAATTGGGGTCAATCTACGAGCAGTACTTC.

This chain links TRBV6-1 with TRBJ2-7; D might be TRBD2 (6 bases). Germline CDR1 MNHNS, CDR2 SASEGT. Trimming left V 6 bases short and J 0 bases short, with 15 bases between. CDR3 length: 15 residues. CDR3 sequence: CASRRDELFSYEQYF. The CDR3 DNA sequence: TGTGCCAGCAGGCGGGACGAACTTTTCTCCTACGAGCAGTACTTC.

The gene calls are TRBV6-4 and TRBJ2-1; perhaps TRBD2 as D (7 bases). Germline CDR1 is MRHNA and CDR2 is SNTAGT. The CDR3 sequence is 14 residues long. V lost 1 base and J lost 7, with 11 bases in between. In DNA form, the CDR3 reads TGTGCCAGCAGTGACTTCGGGGGGCTAAATGAGCAGTTCTTC. Translated: CASSDFGGLNEQFF.

CDR3: CASSQEWGFSTDTQYF. The CDR3 DNA reads as TGCGCCAGCAGCCAAGAATGGGGATTTAGCACAGATACGCAGTATTTT. The V and J genes are TRBV4-3 and TRBJ2-3; D uncertain. CDR1 is LGHNA, CDR2 YSLEER, per germline. V was pared by 0 bases and J by 0 bases, with 10 bases between. This CDR3 has 16 residues.